This T cell receptor beta chain derives from a study of cytomegalovirus exposure and HLA in healthy donors (dated by TCRdb to 2017 to 2019). In the study overall: An earlier analysis of roughly 630 of the donors reported 250 to 350 Gb of sequence data and some 100 million unique TCR beta sequences from 150 million to 200 million T cells. Rather than using new phenotypic data, the later analysis identified candidate immune exposures from TCR beta sequences and from how often those sequences occurred across donors. In a later analysis, previously published TCR beta repertoires from 550 to 750 donors were re-analyzed and high-resolution HLA genotyping was added so that TCR occurrence patterns could be studied. The study used immunosequencing to profile the T cell repertoires of 666 subjects and linked those repertoires to cytomegalovirus serostatus. Among over 350 genotyped donors of the cohort, an average of roughly 240,000 unique TCR beta nucleotide sequences were sequenced per donor, roughly 20% of them non-productive. Among the roughly 390 genotyped donors, around 81% belonged to the genetic ancestry cluster associated with self-reported Caucasian donors. An early release covering around 630 HLA-typed donors comprised 250 to 350 gigabases of sequencing data and 65 million to 100 million unique TCR sequences. Both class I and class II loci were covered by HLA typing, at four-digit resolution. Every discovery cohort repertoire had been produced on one sequencing platform. The number of typed donors differed by locus: about 620-630 for A, B, C, DRB1 and DQB1; approximately 530 for DQA1; approximately 600 for DPA1; and about 450 for DPB1. Besides the first cohort of hundreds of subjects, a separate validation cohort made up of some 110 different subjects was used. Alongside the repertoire data, information on donor age, sex, ethnicity and CMV serostatus was compiled. In a later genetic analysis, genome-wide SNP genotypes for 398 of the 666 donors were used, and that subset was treated as a discovery cohort. High-throughput TCR immunosequencing, statistical association of individual TCRs with disease status, and machine learning were combined to predict cytomegalovirus infection status. In an earlier analysis of 500 to 650 of the donors, high-throughput TCR beta sequencing was used to judge whether each TCR beta V gene segment behaved as functional or pseudogenic. Because of strong linkage in the cohort, roughly five DR-DQ haplotypes were treated as single units for association and clustering. The study was designed to test whether signatures of past pathogen exposure could be identified by cataloging public T cell receptors. What the authors observed across the whole study: Most CMV-associated TCR beta chains appeared to be HLA-restricted in a later analysis, and the HLA associations seemed to be driven largely by CMV exposure. In a later analysis, HLA-associated TCR beta chains showed more clonal expansion and lower generation probabilities than non-associated chains that were equally common. In a later genetic analysis, a missense DCLRE1C variant was associated with V-gene and J-gene trimming of TCR beta chains, and the association was replicated in an independent cohort. A cluster of highly shared sequence variants was judged likely to represent a technical artifact of the sequencing pipeline. A further reported finding was that TCR beta sequences accurately predicted the HLA-A and HLA-B alleles for most subjects in the first cohort. A later genetic analysis reported fewer N-insertions in productive TCRs among donors in an Asian-associated ancestry cluster than the roughly 700-donor mean. It was suggested by the authors that the approach could potentially be generalized to other disease states and immunological phenotypes. Most TCR sequences were observed very rarely across donors, whereas some public TCRs were present in many individuals. Correlated functional status among segregating V segments might reflect linkage disequilibrium, but an unknown experimental factor could not be ruled out. Several of the top co-occurrence clusters appeared to be linked to parvovirus B19, influenza, CMV and Epstein-Barr virus, according to a later analysis. Some IMGT-functional V segments, including TRBV6-2 and TRBV6-3, could not be told apart with the 87-base-pair reads, so those segments were excluded. Sequencing depth was assumed to be roughly uniform across donors in the presence/absence analyses, though that assumption may not hold. The classifier was reported to diagnose cytomegalovirus status with high specificity and sensitivity in both the original and validation cohorts. Because counts were too low, 15 to 20 rarely observed V segments, including chromosome 9 orphons, were excluded from the earlier analysis of several hundred of the donors. The study gave a list of about 160 TCR beta chains associated with cytomegalovirus. In a later analysis, the rate of TCR association differed among HLA loci, with DRB1 alleles having the most associated TCRs and HLA-C alleles having the fewest. In vitro tests confirmed that three of the cytomegalovirus-associated TCR beta chains recognize cytomegalovirus antigens. Because HLA typing was missing for some donors at each locus, association tests included only the typed subset. CMV serostatus was the only immune exposure information available for the cohort. Only TCR beta chains were sequenced in this cohort, and the absence of alpha or paired-chain data limited detectable features. In a later analysis, more than 15,000 TCR beta sequences were associated with specific HLA alleles at a false discovery rate of 0.05. Broadly in line with IMGT annotations, most TCR beta V segments showed up in productive rearrangements about 87% or about 30% of the time in an earlier analysis of roughly 590 of the donors. When HLA alleles, especially DR and DQ, strongly co-occurred, attributing TCR associations to individual alleles was difficult.

The cohort comprised 670 or so healthy bone marrow donors. Cohort members were all nominally healthy when sampled, although unrecorded immune exposures were likely present. The donor tested CMV seropositive, placing the donor among the 310 or so seropositive members of the cohort. Every donor gave a peripheral blood sample, and the peripheral blood mononuclear cells from that sample were used for TCR beta sequencing. The Qiagen DNeasy Blood Extraction Kit was used to extract genomic DNA from the blood cell samples. Ends trimmed: V by 7 bases, J by 7 bases; bases unmatched to a gene: 22. From cysteine to phenylalanine, the CDR3 is 20 amino acids long. This entry keeps only the CDR3 DNA: 60 bases, framed from base 1. CDR1 and CDR2, per the germline V gene (reference sequence), are LNHDA and SQIVND. With respect to this clone: The antigen it recognizes is unknown. The input lacks base qualities; no much larger clone sits a single base away.

Receptor libraries were prepared by the immunoSEQ multiplex PCR assay. A mixture of 60 forward primers for TCR Vbeta segments and 13 reverse primers for TCR Jbeta segments was used in the multiplex PCR. Amplification of the CDR3 region of rearranged TCR beta genes was performed with a multiplex PCR assay on genomic DNA. The Illumina HiSeq System was used to sequence the amplified TCR beta libraries as 87-base-pair reads. Under the source paper's analysis protocol: A later analysis counted around 72 million unique TCR beta chains across the 640 or so repertoires, and about 10 million of these chains were shared by at least two donors. A nearest-neighbor algorithm error-corrected the raw reads and collapsed the reads into unique sequences, merging closely related sequences to remove PCR and sequencing errors. To assign V, D and J gene segments, CDR3 sequences were aligned to IMGT reference sequences. For a sequence to be retained, a match of at least six nucleotides to both a V gene segment and a J gene segment was required. A rearrangement counted as productive if the CDR3 had no stop codons and remained in frame with V and J, and every other rearrangement counted as non-productive. Following IMGT convention, CDR3 was defined as the stretch from the second conserved V-encoded cysteine to the conserved J-encoded phenylalanine. In an earlier analysis of roughly 610 of the donors, sequences lacking an unambiguous match to a single V gene segment were excluded. An earlier analysis of 450 to 650 of the donors called V segments functional above 56.7% productive rearrangements and segregating when the between-donor standard deviation exceeded 5%. A statistical classification framework was built to diagnose cytomegalovirus status from the catalog of TCR beta chain sequences. In a later analysis, V and J genes were assigned by comparing TCR nucleotide sequences against IMGT/GENE-DB human TR gene sequences. A later analysis assigned CDR3 sequences and most-parsimonious VDJ recombination scenarios with the TCRdist pipeline. A later analysis defined each TCR beta chain by its CDR3 amino acid sequence plus V-gene family, and excluded reads lacking a unique V-gene family. A later analysis removed several hundred highly shared, low-generation-probability nucleotide sequences to deal with suspected cross-contamination and a sequencing artifact. In a later analysis, a clonal expansion index was calculated for each public chain from normalized within-repertoire ranks of inferred template counts. In a later analysis, generation probabilities were computed using a VDJ recombination model fitted to out-of-frame rearrangements, and the results were checked against IGoR. In a later analysis, hypergeometric tests were used to score TCR-TCR, TCR-HLA and TCR-CMV co-occurrence, with a repertoire-size bias correction applied to TCR pairs. False discovery rates were estimated in a later analysis by permuting HLA or CMV assignments 20 times. A later analysis grouped co-occurring TCRs with DBSCAN, adding TCRdist sequence similarity when clustering within HLA-allele-positive subsets. Repertoires with fewer than 30,000 or more than 120,000 public chains were left out of co-occurrence clustering, as were a handful of repertoires with anomalous nucleotide sharing. Drawn from immuneACCESS, this table holds only the in-frame rearrangements with V and J called that TCRdb kept. Clones are partly lost; checked studies trace under half to an unresolved V gene and leave the rest unexplained. D and trimming come from the DNA, and the V and J calls and clone size come from that table. The sample table records some 170,000 clones; roughly four fifths of these occur just once. The ten largest clones represent around 10% of the sample.

Sequenced input: PBMCs. Recombination linked TRBV19 to TRBJ2-3, and TRBD2 matches 14 of the central bases. The clonotype was recovered from a man between 45 and 60 years old in good health and CMV-seropositive. The CDR3 protein is CASTPSRDIGTSGGPYTQYF. At the DNA level, the sequence is TGTGCCAGTACCCCATCCCGGGACATTGGGACTAGCGGGGGACCTTATACGCAGTATTTT.